A single sample is the source of the 31 T cell receptor beta chains below, sequenced in a study of cytomegalovirus exposure and HLA in healthy donors. 60 Vbeta and 13 Jbeta primers were used in PCR. Profiled with immunoSEQ multiplex PCR; TCRdb holds only in-frame clones, not every one. This sample's table has under 90,000 clones. Sequencing used PBMCs. Every receptor here comes from a man in his fifties in good health and CMV-seropositive.

The V and J genes are TRBV6-1 and TRBJ1-5; weak D call: TRBD1 (6 bases). The CDR3 totals 15 residues. Germline loops: CDR1 MNHNS, CDR2 SASEGT. The V end lost 6 bases, the J end lost 6 bases, and 18 bases lay between the germline ends. The CDR3 region has the DNA TGTGCCAGCAGCTTAATTAAACAGGGCGGTCAGCCCCAGCATTTT. Translated, it gives CASSLIKQGGQPQHF.

This chain connects TRBV11-3 to TRBJ1-4; weak D call: TRBD1 (5 bases). Trimming pared 10 bases from V and 7 bases from J, leaving 19 bases between. The CDR3 is 14 residues long. The germline V gene has CDR1 SGHNT and CDR2 YENEEA. CDR3 DNA sequence: TGTGCCATTATGGGGGGGGAATACAGTGAAAAACTGTTTTTT. Protein product: CAIMGGEYSEKLFF.

The chain couples TRBV30 to TRBJ2-1, with 7 bases matching TRBD1. Germline CDR1 is GTSNPN and CDR2 is SVGIG (reference sequence). This CDR3 comprises 12 residues. The V gene end was trimmed by 2 bases and the J gene end by 7 bases; junction bases not matched to a gene: 2. The chain's CDR3 is CAWSRQGNEQFF. In DNA form, the CDR3 reads TGTGCCTGGAGTAGACAGGGAAATGAGCAGTTCTTC.

The chain has TRBV5-1 and TRBJ2-1; 10 bases are shared with TRBD1. The germline V gene has CDR1 SGHRS and CDR2 YFSETQ. CDR3 length: 16 residues. V dropped 4 bases and J dropped 6; count of bases not matched to a gene: 10. In DNA form, the CDR3 reads TGCGCCAGCAGCCGTCTGGGGACAGGGGTAAGCAATGAGCAGTTCTTC. Translating gives CASSRLGTGVSNEQFF.

V usage is TRBV28 and J usage is TRBJ1-1; D perhaps matches TRBD1 (5 bases). The germline CDR1 and CDR2 sequences are MDHEN and SYDVKM. With 3 bases removed from V and 4 bases from J, the gap between germline ends came to 15 bases. The CDR3 contains 15 residues. The CDR3 protein is CASSFLQGSGTEAFF. For the CDR3, the DNA is TGTGCCAGCAGTTTCCTTCAGGGTTCGGGCACTGAAGCTTTCTTT.

Worth noting for this clone: Germline is not matched at one junction end, which may reflect a read error. The gene calls are TRBV2 and TRBJ2-7; unclear D gene. There are 12 residues in the CDR3. Germline V lookup: CDR1 SNHLY, CDR2 FYNNEI. CDR3 coding DNA: TGTGCCAGCACGGCGGTCTCCCACGAGCAGTACTTC. Protein: CASTAVSHEQYF.

The chain has TRBV29-1 and TRBJ1-2, with TRBD1 as a possible D gene (6 bases). V gave up 5 bases and J gave up 5 bases, with 12 bases separating them. CDR3 length equals 12 residues. Looked up from germline, CDR1 is SQVTM and CDR2 is ANQGSEA. The CDR3 region is CSVPTRGYGYTF. The CDR3 DNA sequence: TGCAGCGTTCCTACAAGGGGGTATGGCTACACCTTC.

V gene TRBV6-1 combines with J gene TRBJ2-7, with D unclear. The V end was cut by 2 bases, the J end by 3 bases, with 11 bases between. CDR1 is MNHNS, CDR2 SASEGT, per germline. This CDR3 has 14 amino acids. CDR3 in DNA: TGTGCCAGCAGTGAATGGGCCCCTGTCTACGAGCAGTACTTC. Protein sequence: CASSEWAPVYEQYF.

V gene TRBV6-4 combines with J gene TRBJ2-2; D uncertain. Trimming took 3 bases from V and 3 from J, leaving 5 bases between them. The length of the CDR3 is 13 residues. Looked up from germline, CDR1 is MRHNA and CDR2 is SNTAGT. The chain's CDR3 is CASSERDTGELFF. The CDR3 bases are TGTGCCAGCAGTGAACGGGACACCGGGGAGCTGTTTTTT.

The J gene is TRBJ1-5, the V gene TRBV4-1; TRBD1 is a possible D gene (5 bases). The CDR3 contains 16 residues. V lost 3 bases, J lost 0 bases, and 12 bases lay in between. The germline gives CDR1 MGHRA, CDR2 YSYEKL. The CDR3 DNA follows: TGCGCCAGCAGCCAGGGGACTGCTCATAGCAATCAGCCCCAGCATTTT. It is translated as CASSQGTAHSNQPQHF.

The V call is TRBV9, the J call TRBJ1-2; no reliable D call. Trimming stripped 0 bases from V and 3 bases from J, with 9 bases between. Germline V gives CDR1 SGDLS, CDR2 YYNGEE. The CDR3 has 14 residues. The CDR3 is CASSVEESDYGYTF. In DNA, the CDR3 is TGTGCCAGCAGCGTAGAAGAGTCGGACTATGGCTACACCTTC. Full variable domain (missing parts from reference TRBV9 and TRBJ1-2): DSGVTQTPKHLITATGQRVTLRCSPRSGDLSVYWYQQSLDQGLQFLIQYYNGEERAKGNILERFSAQQFPDLHSELNLSSLELGDSALYFCASSVEESDYGYTFGSGTRLTVV.

The J gene is TRBJ1-2, the V gene TRBV6-5; D gene uncertain. Trimming took 0 bases from V and 6 from J, leaving 11 bases between them. Germline lookup yields CDR1 MNHEY and CDR2 SVGAGI. This CDR3 comprises 14 residues. This CDR3 is CASSYSTGFNGYTF. The CDR3 DNA reads as TGTGCCAGCAGTTACTCAACGGGATTCAATGGCTACACCTTC.

This sequence joins TRBV9 and TRBJ2-2, with a possible D match to TRBD1 (6 bases). Trimming took 2 bases from V and 5 from J, leaving 10 bases between them. This CDR3 spans 14 amino acids. Germline V lookup: CDR1 SGDLS, CDR2 YYNGEE. CDR3 coding DNA: TGTGCCAGCAGCGTGGGGGCGGAAACCGGGGAGCTGTTTTTT. Amino acid sequence: CASSVGAETGELFF.

The chain couples TRBV11-2 to TRBJ1-3, with 10 nucleotides matching TRBD1. The CDR3 length is 13 residues. V dropped 5 bases and J dropped 8; count of bases not matched to a gene: 3. Per germline, CDR1 SGHAT and CDR2 FQNNGV. CDR3: CASSADRGDTIYF. The CDR3, as DNA: TGTGCCAGCAGCGCGGACAGGGGGGACACCATATATTTT. The complete variable domain, with remaining parts taken from reference TRBV11-2 and TRBJ1-3, reads EAGVAQSPRYKIIEKRQSVAFWCNPISGHATLYWYQQILGQGPKLLIQFQNNGVVDDSQLPKDRFSAERLKGVDSTLKIQPAKLEDSAVYLCASSADRGDTIYFGEGSWLTVV.

This chain connects TRBV6-1 to TRBJ1-3; a weak D match, TRBD1 (6 bases). CDR3 length: 14 amino acids. From germline, CDR1 is MNHNS and CDR2 SASEGT. V lost 3 bases and J lost 6, with 12 bases in between. CDR3 sequence (DNA): TGTGCCAGCAGTGAGACGACAGGAGAAAACACCATATATTTT. This translates into CASSETTGENTIYF.

The chain joins TRBV4-1 to TRBJ2-7; TRBD2 matches 8 bases. CDR1 and CDR2 (germline): MGHRA, YSYEKL. Losses at the gene ends were 2 bases for V and 5 bases for J; bases not matched to a gene: 8. The CDR3 length is 15 residues. CDR3 sequence: CASSQLSGTSDEQYF. CDR3 coding DNA: TGCGCCAGCAGCCAACTATCGGGGACTAGTGACGAGCAGTACTTC.

This chain links TRBV10-3 with TRBJ1-1; tentative D call: TRBD1 (5 bases). CDR3 size: 12 residues. CDR1 is ENHRY, CDR2 SYGVKD, per germline. Deletions cut 6 bases from V and 4 bases from J, with 9 bases between. CDR3 in DNA: TGTGCCATCAGCTACCAGGGCACTGAAGCTTTCTTT. It translates to CAISYQGTEAFF.

The V gene is TRBV7-6, the J gene TRBJ1-1; D remains unclear. CDR1 SGHVS and CDR2 FNYEAQ come from the germline V gene. The CDR3 has 13 residues. Trimming pared 9 bases from V and 4 bases from J, leaving 15 bases between. The CDR3 reads CARSRGGTTEAFF. Here the CDR3 DNA reads TGTGCCAGAAGCCGGGGAGGAACCACTGAAGCTTTCTTT.

The V gene is TRBV6-6, the J gene TRBJ2-1; TRBD2 might be the D (6 bases). The CDR3 loop spans 13 amino acids. Between the trimmed V and J ends, which lost 0 bases and 9 bases, there was a span of 9 bases. Per the germline V gene, CDR1 is MNHNY and CDR2 is SVGAGI (reference sequence). CDR3 protein: CASSYSEGGEQFF. In DNA, the CDR3 is TGTGCCAGCAGTTACTCGGAGGGTGGTGAGCAGTTCTTC.

J is TRBJ1-6 and V is TRBV6-5; D is perhaps TRBD1 (5 bases). There are 15 residues in the CDR3. Germline CDR1 reads MNHEY; CDR2 reads SVGAGI. Trimming took 6 bases from V and 7 from J, leaving 16 bases between them. The CDR3 region is CASSPVQEMNSPLHF. DNA for the CDR3: TGTGCCAGCAGCCCAGTACAGGAGATGAATTCACCCCTCCACTTT.

The chain employs TRBV5-1 and TRBJ1-1; 10 positions match TRBD1. In germline, CDR1 is SGHRS, CDR2 YFSETQ. There are 15 residues in the CDR3. The V segment lost 4 bases and the J segment 5 bases; nucleotides outside the gene matches: 8. The CDR3 bases are TGCGCCAGCAGCCCAGGAAGGGACAGGGGAACTGAAGCTTTCTTT. It encodes CASSPGRDRGTEAFF.

The chain links TRBV5-8 to TRBJ1-1; D is unresolved. The V end lost 0 bases, the J end lost 1 base, and 7 bases lay between the germline ends. CDR1 and CDR2 from the germline V gene are SGHTS and YDEGEE. This CDR3 spans 14 amino acids. The CDR3 DNA reads as TGTGCCAGCAGCTTGGTTGGCAGGAACACTGAAGCTTTCTTT. It encodes CASSLVGRNTEAFF.

The chain employs TRBV10-1 and TRBJ2-3; no clear D gene. Germline V lookup: CDR1 WNHNN, CDR2 SYGVQD (reference sequence). This CDR3 comprises 12 residues. With 8 bases removed from V and 6 bases from J, the gap between germline ends came to 12 bases. CDR3 nucleotides: TGCGCCAGCGGGCGTCGGCGCGATACGCAGTATTTT. Translated, it gives CASGRRRDTQYF.

CDR3: CASSLQGREKLFF. Written as DNA, the CDR3 is TGTGCCAGCAGCTTACAGGGGCGAGAAAAACTGTTTTTT. V usage is TRBV7-9 and J usage is TRBJ1-4, with D tentatively TRBD1 (6 bases). Trimming took 2 bases from V and 8 from J, leaving 9 bases between them. Germline lookup yields CDR1 SEHNR and CDR2 FQNEAQ (reference sequence). CDR3 length: 13 amino acids.

A note on this clone: Different DNA sequences within this sample yield the same CDR3. The J gene is TRBJ1-4, the V gene TRBV18, with 9 nucleotides matching TRBD1. The CDR3 sequence is 14 residues long. After removal of 3 bases from V and 5 bases from J, the junction contained 1 base not matched to a gene. Germline V gives CDR1 KGHSH, CDR2 LQKENI. CDR3: CASSPGQGNEKLFF. CDR3 sequence (DNA): TGTGCCAGCTCACCGGGACAGGGCAATGAAAAACTGTTTTTT.

V usage is TRBV5-4 and J usage is TRBJ1-6; tentatively, D is TRBD1 (6 bases). Trimming took 3 bases from V and 5 from J, leaving 18 bases between them. Germline-derived CDR1 and CDR2 are SGHNT and YYREEE (reference sequence). The CDR3 sequence is 17 residues long. The DNA for the CDR3 is TGTGCCAGCAGCTCGCGGGGGGCCGCGGGGAATAATTCACCCCTCCACTTT. This codes for CASSSRGAAGNNSPLHF. Together with reference TRBV5-4 and TRBJ1-6, the CDR3 gives the full variable domain: ETGVTQSPTHLIKTRGQQVTLRCSSQSGHNTVSWYQQALGQGPQFIFQYYREEENGRGNFPPRFSGLQFPNYSSELNVNALELDDSALYLCASSSRGAAGNNSPLHFGNGTRLTVT.

The DNA for the CDR3 is TGTGCCAGTAGCGAGATTGGACAGCTTCTGGAGCAGTACTTC. Residues: CASSEIGQLLEQYF. The V call is TRBV19, the J call TRBJ2-7; tentative D call: TRBD1 (6 bases). CDR3 size: 14 residues. The germline V gene encodes CDR1 LNHDA and CDR2 SQIVND (reference sequence). V gave up 6 bases and J gave up 7 bases, with 19 bases separating them.

The chain carries TRBV30 and TRBJ2-5, with D perhaps matching TRBD2 (6 bases). Trimming removed 3 bases at V and 4 bases at J, with 12 bases between. CDR3 length: 13 amino acids. The germline CDR1 and CDR2 sequences are GTSNPN and SVGIG (reference sequence). The CDR3 is CAWSGGVSETQYF. In DNA, the CDR3 is TGTGCCTGGAGCGGCGGGGTTTCAGAGACCCAGTACTTC.

The chain couples TRBV10-3 to TRBJ2-3; possibly TRBD2 for D (5 bases). This CDR3 has 14 amino acids. V was cut by 5 bases and J by 2 bases, with 11 bases left in between. Germline V gene lookup returns CDR1 ENHRY and CDR2 SYGVKD. The CDR3 here is CAISPERHTDTQYF. The CDR3 DNA reads as TGTGCCATCAGTCCCGAGCGGCACACAGATACGCAGTATTTT.

This chain joins TRBV7-3 and TRBJ2-3, with D uncertain. The CDR3 extends over 14 amino acids. Trimming took off 2 bases at V and 4 bases at J, with 10 bases between the two ends. Germline-derived CDR1 and CDR2 are SGHTA and FQGTGA. The chain's CDR3 is CASSLGLRPDTQYF. The CDR3 DNA follows: TGTGCCAGCAGCTTAGGCTTGAGGCCAGATACGCAGTATTTT.

This sequence joins TRBV5-1 and TRBJ1-2, with TRBD1 as a possible D gene (6 bases). Germline CDR1 is SGHRS and CDR2 is YFSETQ. The CDR3 has 15 amino acids. V shed 3 bases and J shed 7 bases, with 19 bases lying between them. The CDR3 DNA reads TGCGCCAGCAGCTGGACTTGGGGGCTGGGGGTTGGCTACACCTTC. This gives the protein CASSWTWGLGVGYTF.